The clone carrying this TCR beta chain was seen ten or more times. What it recognizes is unknown. The data belong to a study of Graves' ophthalmopathy and Graves' hyperthyroidism. Germline CDR1 SGDLS, CDR2 YYNGEE. CDR3 size: 14 residues. Deletions cut 0 bases from V and 1 base from J, with 8 bases between. Notes on the study in general: The model forecast ophthalmopathy progression, reaching 70.59% sensitivity and around 75% specificity. Blood samples also showed most expanded thyroid clonotypes exceeding 0.001 frequency.

Beta-chain TCR CDR3 regions were amplified from RNA transcripts. Investigators did first-round RT-PCR with HTBI primers, then second-round multiplex PCR. TCRdb recomputed calls from the multiplex PCR reads with MiXCR, one row per CDR3 protein. There are hundreds of thousands of distinct CDR3 sequences in the sample; 22% occur only once, and 7.1% lies in the top ten. Sequencing used peripheral blood. The V call is TRBV9, the J call TRBJ2-7; D perhaps matches TRBD1 (5 bases). This TCR was recovered from a woman between 18 and 29 years old with stable Graves' hyperthyroidism. Some clones in this sample may be carry-over from other donors' samples. This CDR3 is CASSVADTSYEQYF. The DNA for the CDR3 is TGTGCCAGCAGCGTAGCGGACACTTCCTACGAGCAGTACTTC.